This is a list of T cell receptor beta chains from one sample in a study of T-cell memory formation after mild COVID-19. TCRdb itself ran the 5' RACE reads through MiXCR, one entry per CDR3 protein. Here the sample spans around 7,200 distinct CDR3 sequences, 31% being singletons. Sequencing input: PBMCs or a T cell subset sorted from them (not recorded which). The origin of the receptors is an adult woman who had mild COVID-19 (a few samples of this study predate the infection). Cell type and time point are not known. CDR3s include the opening cysteine and the closing phenylalanine or tryptophan. The D gene is left open where the match is weak. Only part of the rows carry a size: once, few, many, or a class if the clone is expanded.

j_call	cdr3_length	v_call	clone_size	d_call	cdr3_aa	cdr3_nt
TRBJ2-5	15	TRBV7-8	NA	NA	CASSLATPDRETQYF	TGTGCCAGCAGCTTAGCGACGCCTGATCGAGAGACCCAGTACTTC
TRBJ2-4	15	TRBV27	many	NA	CASSPLEGYVDIQYF	TGTGCCAGCAGTCCCCTGGAGGGTTATGTGGACATTCAGTACTTC
TRBJ2-7	13	TRBV7-2	NA	NA	CASSSPNSYEQYF	TGTGCCAGCAGCTCCCCGAACAGCTACGAGCAGTACTTC
TRBJ1-2	19	TRBV7-2	many	TRBD1	CASSLATTLPGQQLYGYTF	TGTGCCAGCAGCTTAGCCACGACGCTCCCGGGACAGCAACTTTATGGCTACACCTTC
TRBJ2-7	15	TRBV15	many	TRBD2	CATSRESAGEDEQYF	TGTGCCACCAGCAGAGAGTCGGCGGGAGAAGACGAGCAGTACTTC
TRBJ2-5	13	TRBV11-2	NA	NA	CASSFLPRETQYF	TGTGCCAGCAGCTTTTTACCACGGGAGACCCAGTACTTC
TRBJ1-2	13	TRBV5-1	many	TRBD1	CASSTGTGYGYTF	TGCGCCAGCAGTACTGGGACAGGCTATGGCTACACCTTC
TRBJ2-1	13	TRBV7-8	NA	NA	CASSRTGFREQFF	TGTGCCAGCAGCCGAACTGGCTTCCGTGAGCAGTTCTTC
TRBJ2-3	21	TRBV5-1	many	NA	CASSSSGSVLSGNLRISTQYF	TGCGCCAGCAGCTCCTCCGGGTCAGTTCTATCCGGAAATCTAAGAATCAGTACGCAGTATTTT
TRBJ2-2	15	TRBV20-1	NA	NA	CSAREAGGRLGELFF	TGCAGTGCTAGAGAGGCAGGTGGCAGGCTAGGGGAGCTGTTTTTT
TRBJ2-1	16	TRBV7-8	many	NA	CASSTSSFGSYNEQFF	TGTGCCAGCAGCACCTCTAGCTTCGGGTCCTACAATGAGCAGTTCTTC
TRBJ1-1	16	TRBV6-5	many	NA	CASSQNSGLLNTEAFF	TGTGCCAGCAGCCAAAATAGCGGCCTCCTTAACACTGAAGCTTTCTTT
TRBJ2-7	13	TRBV20-1	once	TRBD1	CSASWDRTYEQYF	TGCAGTGCTAGTTGGGACAGGACCTACGAGCAGTACTTC
TRBJ2-3	14	TRBV19	many	NA	CASSWTAEADTQYF	TGTGCCAGTAGTTGGACAGCGGAAGCAGATACGCAGTATTTT
TRBJ2-3	16	TRBV6-5	NA	NA	CASSPYTRPSTDTQYF	TGTGCCAGCAGCCCATATACAAGGCCTAGCACAGATACGCAGTATTTT
TRBJ1-5	14	TRBV9	many	NA	CASSGGRYNQPQHF	TGTGCCAGCAGCGGGGGACGGTACAATCAGCCCCAGCATTTT
TRBJ1-2	15	TRBV5-1	medium-sized	TRBD1	CASSFDRGEIYGYTF	TGCGCCAGCAGCTTCGACAGGGGAGAGATCTATGGCTACACCTTC
TRBJ2-7	13	TRBV12-5	many	NA	CASGIGLPYEQYF	TGTGCTAGTGGTATAGGACTTCCCTACGAGCAGTACTTC
TRBJ1-2	19	TRBV7-9	many	NA	CASSLEGIMEEYANYGYTF	TGTGCCAGCAGCTTAGAAGGCATTATGGAGGAATATGCTAACTATGGCTACACCTTC
TRBJ2-5	15	TRBV4-2	NA	TRBD2	CASSLLAGRQETQYF	TGTGCCAGCAGCCTGCTAGCGGGTAGGCAAGAGACCCAGTACTTC
TRBJ2-3	15	TRBV7-9	once	TRBD2	CASSRGTSGTDTQYF	TGTGCCAGCAGCCGCGGGACTAGCGGCACAGATACGCAGTATTTT
TRBJ2-1	17	TRBV7-6	NA	TRBD2	CASSLARNSGGLNEQFF	TGTGCCAGCAGCTTAGCGCGTAATAGCGGGGGGCTCAATGAGCAGTTCTTC
TRBJ2-1	14	TRBV4-1	many	NA	CASSQDVGVREQFF	TGCGCCAGCAGCCAAGATGTGGGAGTTCGTGAGCAGTTCTTC
TRBJ2-2	17	TRBV7-7	once	TRBD1	CASSPWTGETNTGELFF	TGTGCTAGCAGCCCTTGGACAGGGGAAACGAACACCGGGGAGCTGTTTTTT
TRBJ1-2	13	TRBV6-6	NA	NA	CASSWWQYYGYTF	TGTGCCAGCAGTTGGTGGCAGTACTATGGCTACACCTTC
TRBJ2-1	14	TRBV4-3	once	NA	CASSQGVGYNEQFF	TGCGCCAGCAGCCAAGGGGTAGGGTACAATGAGCAGTTCTTC
TRBJ2-5	14	TRBV7-2	once	NA	CASSSRLFQETQYF	TGTGCCAGCAGCTCCCGACTGTTCCAAGAGACCCAGTACTTC
TRBJ2-7	13	TRBV27	many	NA	CASSLGGGYEQYF	TGTGCCAGCAGTTTAGGAGGGGGCTACGAGCAGTACTTC
TRBJ1-1	14	TRBV20-1	few	NA	CSARRGDFLGVAFF	TGCAGTGCTAGGAGGGGTGATTTTCTCGGCGTTGCTTTCTTT
TRBJ2-3	14	TRBV20-1	many	NA	CSASSGGKADTQYF	TGCAGTGCTAGTTCTGGCGGAAAGGCAGATACGCAGTATTTT
TRBJ2-7	13	TRBV7-9	many	NA	CASSLGQGNEQYF	TGTGCCAGCAGCTTAGGTCAGGGGAACGAGCAGTACTTC
TRBJ2-7	15	TRBV6-6	medium-sized	NA	CASSYSFRGGYEQYF	TGTGCCAGCAGTTACTCCTTCAGGGGGGGTTACGAGCAGTACTTC
TRBJ2-3	12	TRBV2	NA	NA	CASSDPRDTQYF	TGTGCCAGCAGTGACCCCAGGGATACGCAGTATTTT
TRBJ1-2	11	TRBV7-9	many	NA	CASSEMIGYTF	TGTGCCAGCAGCGAAATGATAGGCTACACCTTC
TRBJ2-1	19	TRBV27	many	TRBD2	CASNGLADALPRLYNEQFF	TGTGCCAGCAACGGACTAGCTGATGCTCTACCCCGCCTCTACAATGAGCAGTTCTTC
TRBJ2-3	18	TRBV12-2	few	NA	CASRLARTATIHTDTQYF	TGTGCAAGTCGCTTAGCGCGGACAGCTACCATTCACACAGATACGCAGTATTTT
TRBJ2-1	15	TRBV4-1	NA	NA	CASSQDSGVAGEQFF	TGCGCCAGCAGCCAAGATTCCGGGGTGGCCGGTGAGCAGTTCTTC
TRBJ1-2	17	TRBV4-1	many	NA	CASSQVHEGRWFWGYTF	TGCGCCAGCAGCCAGGTTCATGAGGGACGTTGGTTCTGGGGCTACACCTTC
TRBJ1-5	16	TRBV24-1	many	TRBD1	CATSPRDRGSNQPQHF	TGTGCCACCAGCCCCCGGGACAGGGGTAGCAATCAGCCCCAGCATTTT
TRBJ2-4	15	TRBV30	many	TRBD1	CAWSPGTGPRDIQYF	TGTGCCTGGAGTCCCGGGACAGGACCCAGGGACATTCAGTACTTC
TRBJ2-1	17	TRBV3-1	many	NA	CASSPLGGGPNYNEQFF	TGTGCCAGCAGCCCCCTCGGCGGGGGCCCAAACTACAATGAGCAGTTCTTC
TRBJ2-5	13	TRBV20-1	medium-sized	NA	CSARGPGWVSQYF	TGCAGTGCTAGAGGTCCGGGGTGGGTGTCCCAGTACTTC
TRBJ2-5	15	TRBV7-3	NA	TRBD2	CASSLLAGGQETQYF	TGTGCCAGCAGCTTACTAGCGGGGGGCCAAGAGACCCAGTACTTC
TRBJ1-5	15	TRBV19	many	TRBD1	CASRGPGQSNQPQHF	TGTGCCAGTAGGGGACCGGGACAGTCCAATCAGCCCCAGCATTTT
TRBJ1-5	13	TRBV6-2/TRBV6-3	once	TRBD1	CASGTVSNQPQHF	TGTGCCAGCGGGACAGTTAGCAATCAGCCCCAGCATTTT
TRBJ1-1	13	TRBV5-1	NA	TRBD1	CASSTNRGLEAFF	TGCGCCAGCAGCACCAACAGGGGTCTTGAAGCTTTCTTT
TRBJ2-1	18	TRBV9	medium-sized	TRBD2	CASSVSGTSGSSYNEQFF	TGTGCCAGCAGCGTCAGTGGTACTAGCGGAAGCTCCTACAATGAGCAGTTCTTC
TRBJ1-1	16	TRBV19	NA	NA	CASSLRTGDPNAEAFF	TGTGCCAGTAGTCTTAGGACGGGCGACCCGAACGCTGAAGCTTTCTTT
TRBJ1-1	13	TRBV5-6	NA	NA	CASSLTGWAEAFF	TGTGCCAGCAGCTTGACAGGGTGGGCTGAAGCTTTCTTT
TRBJ2-1	14	TRBV5-1	NA	TRBD2	CDSSSTSGGAEQFF	TGCGACAGCAGCTCTACTAGCGGGGGGGCAGAGCAGTTCTTC
TRBJ2-7	16	TRBV27	many	NA	CASSPPGADPTYEQYF	TGTGCCAGCAGTCCCCCGGGGGCCGACCCAACCTACGAGCAGTACTTC
TRBJ2-7	13	TRBV7-9	many	NA	CASSKREDQEQYF	TGTGCCAGCAGCAAAAGGGAGGATCAGGAGCAGTACTTC
TRBJ1-3	13	TRBV7-8	many	NA	CASSPDRAVTIYF	TGTGCCAGCAGCCCGGACCGGGCGGTCACCATATATTTT
TRBJ2-2	16	TRBV4-2	NA	NA	CASSQEAVRNTGELFF	TGTGCCAGCAGCCAAGAGGCGGTGAGGAACACCGGGGAGCTGTTTTTT
TRBJ1-1	18	TRBV20-1	many	NA	CSARDRVTFKGENTEAFF	TGCAGTGCTAGAGATCGTGTCACTTTTAAGGGGGAGAACACTGAAGCTTTCTTT
TRBJ1-2	13	TRBV11-2	NA	NA	CASSPGRGDGYTF	TGTGCCAGCAGCCCCGGGCGCGGAGATGGCTACACCTTC